Below are 2 T cell receptor beta chains sequenced from a single sample in a study of T cell responses to AZD1222 COVID-19 vaccine (dated by TCRdb to 2020 to 2022). Library method: the immunoSEQ multiplex PCR assay. This is the immuneACCESS table as TCRdb keeps it, with only in-frame sequences that have V and J called. A part of the clones is gone; compared with another copy, unresolved V genes explain less than half, and the rest is unexplained. The sample includes about 100,000 clones, with around 86% observed a single time. Of the sample, approximately 3% is held by the ten largest clones. This sample's time point label indicates: about 28 days (+/-7) after the second vaccine dose. The sample's treatment or condition label is to be understood as: meningococcal conjugate vaccine given as trial control. Sequencing used peripheral blood, obtained 28 days after the second dose of the MenACWY control vaccine. The receptors derive from an adult who received the MenACWY meningococcal vaccine as a control.

The genes are TRBV28 and TRBJ1-4; D gene ambiguous. This CDR3 has 15 residues. Germline V gene data show CDR1 as MDHEN and CDR2 as SYDVKM. V gave up 6 bases and J gave up 0 bases, with 11 bases separating them. CDR3 protein: CASSPNVATNEKLFF. CDR3 in DNA: TGTGCCAGCAGCCCAAACGTCGCAACTAATGAAAAACTGTTTTTT.

V gene TRBV10-2 combines with J gene TRBJ1-2, with D uncertain. CDR3 length equals 12 residues. The V end was cut by 3 bases, the J end by 8 bases, with 10 bases between. In germline, CDR1 is WSHSY, CDR2 SAAADI. The CDR3 here is CASSDRSQGYTF. The CDR3 region has the DNA TGCGCCAGCAGTGACAGAAGCCAGGGCTACACCTTC.